One and the same sample provided the 31 T cell receptor beta chains below, sequenced in a study of T cells of healthy individuals. One entry per CDR3 protein results from TCRdb running MiXCR on the 5' RACE reads. Here the sample spans tens of thousands of distinct CDR3 sequences, 5% being singletons. The receptors shown here come from a female donor in good health.

The chain recombines TRBV18 with TRBJ1-5; 7 positions agree with TRBD1. Germline CDR1 reads KGHSH; CDR2 reads LQKENI. CDR3 length: 14 residues. V dropped 3 bases and J dropped 3; count of bases not matched to a gene: 2. CDR3 bases: TGTGCCAGCTCACCCGACAGGGACAATCAGCCCCAGCATTTT. It is translated as CASSPDRDNQPQHF.

In its sample, this clonotype was seen many times. The chain joins TRBV7-9 to TRBJ2-7; D ambiguous. Trimming removed 5 bases at V and 6 bases at J, with 20 bases between. Germline CDR1 is SEHNR and CDR2 is FQNEAQ (reference sequence). The CDR3 is made up of 15 amino acids. For the CDR3, the DNA is TGTGCCAGCAGCCCACTCGGCCTATCCTTCTCCGAGCAGTACTTC. Translating gives CASSPLGLSFSEQYF.

This clonotype was seen a few times. The chain couples TRBV29-1 to TRBJ1-3, with D perhaps matching TRBD1 (5 bases). Germline lookup yields CDR1 SQVTM and CDR2 ANQGSEA. The CDR3 sequence is 16 residues long. V was trimmed by 1 base and J by 0 bases, leaving 13 bases between them. The CDR3 protein is CSVEGSGPNSGNTIYF. The CDR3, as DNA: TGCAGCGTTGAAGGGTCGGGACCGAACTCTGGAAACACCATATATTTT.

This clonotype appeared many times. V usage is TRBV4-1 and J usage is TRBJ2-1; D perhaps matches TRBD2 (6 bases). CDR1 MGHRA and CDR2 YSYEKL come from the germline V gene. Trimming cost V 4 bases and J 4 bases, with 14 bases left between them. The CDR3 spans 15 residues. The CDR3 sequence is CASSLQMGGYNEQFF. The CDR3 coding sequence is TGCGCCAGCAGCCTCCAGATGGGGGGATACAATGAGCAGTTCTTC.

Ten or more counts support this clonotype. This chain connects TRBV12-3 or TRBV12-4 to TRBJ2-1; D possibly matches TRBD1 or TRBD2 (5 bases each). The CDR3 consists of 16 residues. V was trimmed by 4 bases and J by 0 bases, leaving 13 bases between them. In DNA form, the CDR3 reads TGTGCCAGCAGTTCCTTTGGGACCCACTCCTACAATGAGCAGTTCTTC. It codes for CASSSFGTHSYNEQFF.

This clonotype was recorded many times. This rearrangement joins TRBV19 to TRBJ2-2, with 12 positions matching TRBD1. V lost 7 bases to trimming and J lost 5 bases; unmatched junction nucleotides: 8. CDR1 is LNHDA and CDR2 is SQIVND in the germline V gene (reference sequence). The CDR3 totals 16 residues. The CDR3 DNA sequence: TGTGCCAGTAAGGGCTCGGGACAGGGGGCAACCGGGGAGCTGTTTTTT. As protein: CASKGSGQGATGELFF.

This clonotype has at least ten counts. The J gene is TRBJ1-1, the V gene TRBV7-3; weak D call: TRBD1 (5 bases). The V gene's germline CDR1 is SGHTA and CDR2 FQGTGA. The CDR3 extends over 14 amino acids. V lost 1 base to trimming and J lost 4 bases, with 10 bases between them. Written as DNA, the CDR3 is TGTGCCAGCAGCTTAAGCGCAGGGAGCACTGAAGCTTTCTTT. Amino acids: CASSLSAGSTEAFF. Using reference TRBV7-3 and TRBJ1-1 for the parts outside the CDR3, the full variable domain is GAGVSQTPSNKVTEKGKYVELRCDPISGHTALYWYRQSLGQGPEFLIYFQGTGAADDSGLPNDRFFAVRPEGSVSTLKIQRTERGDSAVYLCASSLSAGSTEAFFGQGTRLTVV.

In this sample, this clonotype turned up many times. At one boundary the junction diverges from the germline segment, which might be a read error. The rearrangement links TRBV7-7 to TRBJ2-3, with D perhaps TRBD2 (5 bases). The germline V gene has CDR1 SSHAT and CDR2 FNYEAQ (reference sequence). The CDR3 runs 15 residues. This CDR3 reads CASSIGLGSTDTQYF. The CDR3 DNA reads TGTGCTAGCAGCATTGGACTGGGAAGCACAGATACGCAGTATTTT. Filled out from reference TRBV7-7 and TRBJ2-3, the complete variable domain reads GAGVSQSPRYKVTKRGQDVTLRCDPISSHATLYWYQQALGQGPEFLTYFNYEAQPDKSGLPSDRFSAERPEGSISTLTIQRTEQRDSAMYRCASSIGLGSTDTQYFGPGTRLTVL.

This clonotype came up many times. The rearrangement links TRBV29-1 to TRBJ2-1; 15 bases fit TRBD2. The CDR3 runs to 16 residues. V lost 5 bases to trimming and J lost 9 bases; unmatched junction nucleotides: 11. The germline V gene has CDR1 SQVTM and CDR2 ANQGSEA. CDR3 amino acids: CSVPRTSGRAGVEQFF. CDR3 bases: TGCAGCGTTCCCCGGACTAGCGGGAGGGCCGGTGTTGAGCAGTTCTTC.

This clonotype was counted a few times. The J gene is TRBJ2-7, the V gene TRBV20-1; D might be TRBD1 (5 bases). From germline, CDR1 is DFQATT and CDR2 SNEGSKA (reference sequence). The CDR3 sequence is 12 residues long. V dropped 3 bases and J dropped 5 bases, with 11 bases sitting between them. The DNA of the CDR3 is TGCAGTGCTAGTAAAGGGGTGGACGAGCAGTACTTC. Protein: CSASKGVDEQYF.

This clonotype was found a few times. The chain is built from TRBV29-1 and TRBJ2-2; D is tentatively TRBD1 or TRBD2 (6 bases each). V lost 4 bases and J 6 bases, leaving 18 bases between the germline ends. The CDR3 sequence is 15 residues long. Germline V gene lookup returns CDR1 SQVTM and CDR2 ANQGSEA. The CDR3: CSVGIPGALPGELFF. The DNA for the CDR3 is TGCAGCGTTGGGATCCCGGGGGCGCTTCCCGGGGAGCTGTTTTTT.

This clonotype was seen a handful of times. The rearrangement joins TRBV30 to TRBJ2-1, with 13 bases identical to TRBD2. The ends lost 0 bases at V and 9 bases at J; junction bases unmatched: 5. The CDR3 runs 15 residues. In germline, CDR1 is GTSNPN, CDR2 SVGIG (reference sequence). CDR3 DNA sequence: TGTGCCTGGAGTGTCCAGACTAGCGGGAGGTCTGAGCAGTTCTTC. Amino acid sequence: CAWSVQTSGRSEQFF.

This clonotype was recorded many times. This chain uses TRBV27 with TRBJ2-1; 7 positions match TRBD2. Germline V gene lookup returns CDR1 MNHEY and CDR2 SMNVEV (reference sequence). Losses at the gene ends were 7 bases for V and 4 bases for J; bases not matched to a gene: 10. This CDR3 contains 15 residues. This CDR3 reads CASTFGGRKYNEQFF. CDR3 DNA sequence: TGTGCCAGCACTTTCGGCGGGAGAAAGTACAATGAGCAGTTCTTC.

With respect to this clonotype: Possible read error: a much larger clone is one base away. The rearrangement uses TRBV3-1 and TRBJ1-4; D unresolved. Trimming pared 6 bases from V and 0 bases from J, leaving 8 bases between. There are 14 residues in the CDR3. Germline assignment: CDR1 LGHDT and CDR2 YNNKEL (reference sequence). The CDR3: CASSLHATNEKLFF. CDR3 nucleotides: TGTGCCAGCAGTTTGCATGCAACTAATGAAAAACTGTTTTTT. The full variable domain, rest sourced from reference TRBV3-1 and TRBJ1-4, is DTAVSQTPKYLVTQMGNDKSIKCEQNLGHDTMYWYKQDSKKFLKIMFSYNNKELIINETVPNRFSPKSPDKAHLNLHINSLELGDSAVYFCASSLHATNEKLFFGSGTQLSVL.

The rearrangement links TRBV19 to TRBJ2-3; D remains ambiguous. There are 15 residues in the CDR3. Trimming stripped 3 bases from V and 4 bases from J, with 14 bases between. CDR1 is LNHDA, CDR2 SQIVND, per germline (reference sequence). The CDR3 sequence is CASSMKGKVADTQYF. The CDR3 DNA reads TGTGCCAGTAGTATGAAGGGAAAGGTCGCAGATACGCAGTATTTT.

This clonotype was observed many times. J is TRBJ2-2 and V is TRBV9; D remains ambiguous. In germline, CDR1 is SGDLS, CDR2 YYNGEE. This CDR3 has 13 residues. V was clipped by 6 bases and J by 2 bases, with 8 bases between them. CDR3 sequence (DNA): TGTGCCAGCAACGGTTACAACACCGGGGAGCTGTTTTTT. This translates into CASNGYNTGELFF.

This clonotype was found many times. The J gene is TRBJ1-1, the V gene TRBV6-5; 8 bases are a match to TRBD1. CDR1 and CDR2 (germline): MNHEY, SVGAGI. V trimming: 6 bases; J trimming: 5 bases; junction bases outside the gene matches: 2. This CDR3 is 12 amino acids long. This chain's CDR3 is CASRDRGTEAFF. In DNA form, the CDR3 reads TGTGCCAGCAGAGACAGGGGTACTGAAGCTTTCTTT.

This clonotype showed up many times. The chain uses TRBV4-1 and TRBJ2-2, with D uncertain. The CDR3 totals 15 residues. Per the germline V gene, CDR1 is MGHRA and CDR2 is YSYEKL. Trimming stripped 1 base from V and 0 bases from J, with 6 bases between. The CDR3 bases are TGCGCCAGCAGCCAAGTAGTTCCGAACACCGGGGAGCTGTTTTTT. Translated, it gives CASSQVVPNTGELFF.

The sample holds many counts of this clonotype. The chain employs TRBV12-5 and TRBJ2-3, with 9 bases identical to TRBD2. Germline trimming cut 0 bases from V and 4 bases from J; bases unmatched to any gene: 8. The CDR3 length is 17 residues. Germline CDR1 LGHNT, CDR2 FRNRAP. CDR3 in amino acids: CASGLVPAGGEADTQYF. DNA of the CDR3: TGTGCTAGTGGTTTGGTCCCAGCGGGAGGAGAAGCAGATACGCAGTATTTT.

This clonotype was detected a few times. The V gene is TRBV10-3, the J gene TRBJ2-7; 7 bases align to TRBD2. Germline V gene data show CDR1 as ENHRY and CDR2 as SYGVKD. The J segment lost 7 bases and the V segment lost 0 bases, leaving 6 bases of the junction unmatched. The CDR3 is 14 residues long. The CDR3 DNA reads TGTGCCATCAGTGAGTCGCGGGAGAGGCTGGAGCAGTACTTC. Amino acid sequence: CAISESRERLEQYF.

This clonotype appeared many times. The chain couples TRBV20-1 to TRBJ2-3; tentatively, D is TRBD1 (5 bases). CDR1 is DFQATT, CDR2 SNEGSKA, per germline (reference sequence). The length of the CDR3 is 13 residues. Trimming shortened V by 6 bases and J by 4 bases, and 14 bases separated the two germline ends. The CDR3, as DNA: TGCAGTGCCCCAAAGGGGCGCCCAGATACGCAGTATTTT. This gives the protein CSAPKGRPDTQYF.

This clonotype was counted between two and nine times. The rearrangement links TRBV28 to TRBJ1-1; possible D gene TRBD1, 5 bases. The CDR3 covers 13 residues. V shed 10 bases and J shed 2 bases, with 14 bases lying between them. The germline CDR1 and CDR2 sequences are MDHEN and SYDVKM. The CDR3 DNA is TGTGCCATACGTCGAGGGGCAAACACTGAAGCTTTCTTT. This translates into CAIRRGANTEAFF. Drawing the rest from reference TRBV28 and TRBJ1-1, the complete variable domain is DVKVTQSSRYLVKRTGEKVFLECVQDMDHENMFWYRQDPGLGLRLIYFSYDVKMKEKGDIPEGYSVSREKKERFSLILESASTNQTSMYLCAIRRGANTEAFFGQGTRLTVV.

This clonotype was picked up many times. The chain carries TRBV6-2 or TRBV6-3 and TRBJ2-1; 7 bases fit TRBD1. Germline lookup yields CDR1 MNHEY and CDR2 SVGEGT. The length of the CDR3 is 15 residues. Trimming cost V 7 bases and J 3 bases; bases outside gene matches: 9. The CDR3 here is CASISGQAYYNEQFF. The CDR3 DNA reads TGTGCCAGCATTTCTGGACAGGCCTACTACAATGAGCAGTTCTTC.

This clonotype was picked up many times. CDR3 sequence reads: CASSSSTDTQYF. DNA of the CDR3: TGTGCCAGCAGCTCAAGCACAGATACGCAGTATTTT. The J gene is TRBJ2-3, the V gene TRBV5-4; D ambiguous. V gave up 3 bases and J gave up 0 bases, with 2 bases separating them. The germline V gene encodes CDR1 SGHNT and CDR2 YYREEE (reference sequence). CDR3 length equals 12 residues.

The V gene is TRBV29-1, the J gene TRBJ2-1; TRBD2 might be the D (5 bases). V was trimmed by 6 bases and J by 10 bases, leaving 19 bases between them. The CDR3 totals 13 residues. Germline lookup yields CDR1 SQVTM and CDR2 ANQGSEA. CDR3 DNA sequence: TGCAGCGTCGGGTTTCCCCCGGGCGGGGAGCAGTTCTTC. It specifies CSVGFPPGGEQFF.

This clonotype has at least ten counts. J is TRBJ2-2 and V is TRBV6-5; no definite D call. V was shortened by 6 bases and J by 5 bases, with 13 bases between the two germline ends. Germline V gives CDR1 MNHEY, CDR2 SVGAGI. The length of the CDR3 is 14 residues. CDR3 sequence: CASRSPGGTGELFF. In nucleotides, the CDR3 is TGTGCCAGCAGATCTCCGGGCGGTACCGGGGAGCTGTTTTTT.

This clonotype occurred many times. This chain uses TRBV5-4 with TRBJ2-3; 14 bases agree with TRBD2. This CDR3 has 16 amino acids. From germline, CDR1 is SGHNT and CDR2 YYREEE (reference sequence). V was pared by 4 bases and J by 5 bases, with 6 bases of the junction left unmatched. DNA of the CDR3: TGTGCCAGCAGCGGATCCGGGACTAGCGGGAGAGATACGCAGTATTTT. This gives the protein CASSGSGTSGRDTQYF.

This clonotype came up many times. The chain uses TRBV6-6 and TRBJ2-7; the D gene is possibly TRBD1 (5 bases). CDR3 length: 15 residues. The germline gives CDR1 MNHNY, CDR2 SVGAGI (reference sequence). Trimming pared 6 bases from V and 7 bases from J, leaving 22 bases between. The CDR3 loop is CASSRYDWGQREQYF. CDR3 sequence (DNA): TGTGCCAGCAGCCGCTATGACTGGGGCCAGAGGGAGCAGTACTTC.

This clonotype has a count of ten or more. The chain joins TRBV29-1 to TRBJ2-1; 7 bases align to TRBD2. J gave up 4 bases and V 6 bases, and 9 bases lay outside the gene matches. The CDR3 runs to 14 residues. The V gene's germline CDR1 is SQVTM and CDR2 ANQGSEA. DNA of the CDR3: TGCAGCGTGAAGGTCGGCGGGAGTTACAATGAGCAGTTCTTC. Translated: CSVKVGGSYNEQFF.

This clonotype showed up many times. This chain links TRBV30 with TRBJ2-1; 10 nucleotides agree with TRBD2. Germline V gene lookup returns CDR1 GTSNPN and CDR2 SVGIG (reference sequence). The ends lost 5 bases at V and 6 bases at J; junction bases unmatched: 13. This CDR3 region has 16 residues. The CDR3 spells CAWRPGTSATRNEQFF. The CDR3 bases are TGTGCCTGGCGTCCCGGGACTAGCGCCACCCGCAATGAGCAGTTCTTC. Full variable domain (missing parts from reference TRBV30 and TRBJ2-1): SQTIHQWPATLVQPVGSPLSLECTVEGTSNPNLYWYRQAAGRGLQLLFYSVGIGQISSEVPQNLSASRPQDRQFILSSKKLLLSDSGFYLCAWRPGTSATRNEQFFGPGTRLTVL.

The gene calls are TRBV7-9 and TRBJ2-2, with TRBD1 matching 9 bases. The trim removed 5 bases at V and 6 bases at J, leaving 25 bases unmatched. This CDR3 has 21 amino acids. Germline CDR1 reads SEHNR; CDR2 reads FQNEAQ (reference sequence). The CDR3 loop is CASSPRGSSVKGTGKAGELFF. CDR3 sequence (DNA): TGTGCCAGCAGCCCCAGAGGATCTAGTGTGAAAGGGACAGGGAAGGCCGGGGAGCTGTTTTTT.